The 10 T cell receptor beta chains given below trace back to one sample, sequenced in a study of cytomegalovirus exposure and HLA in healthy donors. Both 60 Vbeta primers and 13 Jbeta primers went into the PCR. Some clones are missing from TCRdb's copy, which holds only in-frame ones; the method was immunoSEQ multiplex PCR. The sample shows about 130,000 clones, roughly 73% of them seen only once. Sequenced: PBMCs. These TCRs come from a male donor in good health and CMV-seronegative.

J is TRBJ2-7 and V is TRBV6-5; 10 nucleotides align to TRBD1. The CDR3 spans 15 residues. Germline CDR1 reads MNHEY; CDR2 reads SVGAGI. The trim removed 2 bases at V and 1 base at J, leaving 2 bases unmatched. The CDR3 sequence is CASSYDRGPSYEQYF. The CDR3, as DNA: TGTGCCAGCAGTTACGACAGGGGGCCGTCCTACGAGCAGTACTTC.

The chain links TRBV2 to TRBJ2-5; 11 bases map to TRBD2. CDR1 and CDR2 from the germline V gene are SNHLY and FYNNEI. V shed 7 bases, J shed 4 bases, and the junction held 11 bases outside the gene matches. CDR3 length: 16 amino acids. Written as DNA, the CDR3 is TGTGCCAGCATCGAAGGGGTAGCGGGGGGGAGAGAGACCCAGTACTTC. This gives the protein CASIEGVAGGRETQYF.

The CDR3, as DNA: TGTGCCAGCAGCTTAGCGGGGAACTCTGGAAACACCATATATTTT. It translates to CASSLAGNSGNTIYF. The chain recombines TRBV13 with TRBJ1-3; D remains unclear. There are 15 residues in the CDR3. CDR1 is PRHDT and CDR2 is FYEKMQ in the germline V gene (reference sequence). The germline V and J ends were trimmed by 1 base and 0 bases, with 7 bases remaining between them.

The CDR3 loop is CAGGLHQETQYF. CDR3 DNA: TGTGCCGGAGGACTACACCAAGAGACCCAGTACTTC. The chain employs TRBV2 and TRBJ2-5; tentative D call: TRBD2 (6 bases). The V end was cut by 11 bases, the J end by 0 bases, with 10 bases between. The CDR3 spans 12 residues. Per the germline V gene, CDR1 is SNHLY and CDR2 is FYNNEI.

This chain links TRBV4-3 with TRBJ2-2; TRBD2 matches 7 bases. After removal of 1 base from V and 0 bases from J, the junction contained 17 bases not matched to a gene. Germline-derived CDR1 and CDR2 are LGHNA and YSLEER. CDR3 size: 21 residues. The CDR3 reads CASSQVLDGWLAEANTGELFF. The DNA of the CDR3 is TGCGCCAGCAGCCAAGTATTAGATGGGTGGCTAGCGGAGGCGAACACCGGGGAGCTGTTTTTT.

This chain joins TRBV2 and TRBJ2-5; no clear D gene. CDR1 and CDR2 (germline): SNHLY, FYNNEI. CDR3 size: 14 residues. V was trimmed by 6 bases and J by 5 bases, leaving 16 bases between them. The CDR3 sequence is CASRVTLSTETQYF. The CDR3, as DNA: TGTGCCAGCAGGGTGACTCTCTCTACGGAGACCCAGTACTTC.

This clone was detected once. This sequence joins TRBV4-1 and TRBJ2-5, with 10 bases lining up with TRBD1. The DNA matches TRBJ2-7 better at its end, which makes the J call doubtful. This CDR3 has 16 residues. Per germline, CDR1 MGHRA and CDR2 YSYEKL. CDR3: CASSQYSDRGQREQYF. CDR3 nucleotide sequence: TGCGCCAGCAGCCAATATTCCGACAGGGGGCAGCGCGAGCAGTACTTC.

Only one count was recorded for this clone. The genes are TRBV10-3 and TRBJ2-1; a weak D match, TRBD1 (6 bases). CDR3 length: 15 residues. Per germline, CDR1 ENHRY and CDR2 SYGVKD. V lost 2 bases to trimming and J lost 7 bases, with 15 bases between them. The CDR3 loop reads CAISETTQGTNEQFF. DNA of the CDR3: TGTGCCATCAGTGAGACTACACAGGGTACGAATGAGCAGTTCTTC.

The rearrangement joins TRBV30 to TRBJ2-5; 9 nucleotides line up with TRBD2. Germline loops: CDR1 GTSNPN, CDR2 SVGIG (reference sequence). V was pared by 3 bases and J by 2 bases, with 10 bases of the junction left unmatched. This CDR3 has 16 residues. The CDR3 nucleotides read TGTGCCTGGAGAGCATTTAGCGGGGGCATTCAAGAGACCCAGTACTTC. Amino acids: CAWRAFSGGIQETQYF. Supplemented by reference TRBV30 and TRBJ2-5, the full variable domain reads SQTIHQWPATLVQPVGSPLSLECTVEGTSNPNLYWYRQAAGRGLQLLFYSVGIGQISSEVPQNLSASRPQDRQFILSSKKLLLSDSGFYLCAWRAFSGGIQETQYFGPGTRLLVL.

Note on this clone: Germline is not matched at one junction end, which may reflect a read error. The V and J genes are TRBV7-9 and TRBJ1-6, with a weak D call TRBD1 (5 bases). The germline CDR1 and CDR2 sequences are SEHNR and FQNEAQ (reference sequence). The CDR3 sequence is 12 residues long. CDR3 residues: CSSSLQGSPLHF. CDR3 DNA: TGTTCCAGCAGCTTGCAGGGTTCACCCCTCCACTTT.